The present T cell receptor (beta chain) was sequenced within a study of cytomegalovirus exposure and HLA in healthy donors (dated by TCRdb to 2017 to 2019). Turning to the overall study: An earlier analysis of some 600 of the donors reported about 300 Gb of sequence data and 95 million to 130 million unique TCR beta sequences obtained from around 180 million T cells. Along with the roughly 710-subject first cohort, a separate validation cohort of about 110 different subjects was used. Among the roughly 400 genotyped donors, around 79% belonged to the genetic ancestry cluster associated with self-reported Caucasian donors. A later genetic analysis used genome-wide SNP genotypes for about three fifths of the 666 donors, treating that subset as a discovery cohort. Roughly 5 DR-DQ haplotypes were treated as single units for association and clustering because of strong linkage in the cohort. The study aimed to test whether cataloging public T cell receptors could reveal signatures of past pathogen exposure. High-throughput TCR immunosequencing, statistical association of individual TCRs with disease status, and machine learning were combined to predict cytomegalovirus infection status. Rather than drawing on any new phenotypic data, the later analysis identified candidate immune exposures from TCR beta sequences and the way those sequences occurred across donors. A later analysis re-examined previously published TCR beta repertoires from several hundred donors and added high-resolution HLA genotyping to investigate patterns of TCR occurrence. Approximately 330 gigabases of sequencing data and around 85 million unique TCR sequences made up an early release that covered approximately 650 HLA-typed donors. All discovery cohort repertoires had been generated using a single sequencing platform. The number of typed donors differed by locus: roughly 629-630 for A, B, C, DRB1 and DQB1; about 520 for DQA1; about 600 for DPA1; and about 450 for DPB1. In an earlier analysis of 587 of the donors, high-throughput TCR beta sequencing was used to judge whether each TCR beta V gene segment behaved as functional or pseudogenic. Donor age, sex, ethnicity and CMV serostatus were compiled together with the repertoire data. Across about 380 genotyped donors of the cohort, an average of approximately 220,000 unique TCR beta nucleotide sequences per donor were sequenced, and roughly 20% of those sequences were non-productive. HLA typing covered class I and class II loci at four-digit resolution. The T cell repertoires of 666 subjects were profiled by immunosequencing and related to cytomegalovirus serostatus.

The CDR3, from cysteine to phenylalanine, totals 15 residues. This entry keeps only the CDR3 DNA: 45 bases, framed from base 1. CDR1 and CDR2 were assigned from the germline V gene as SGHDT and YYEEEE. The junction shows trimming of 1 base on V and 7 bases on J, and the gene matches do not reach 5 bases of it. The library was produced with the immunoSEQ multiplex PCR assay. For the multiplex PCR, a mixture combining 60 forward primers for TCR Vbeta segments and 13 reverse primers for TCR Jbeta segments was used. Amplification of the CDR3 region of rearranged TCR beta genes was performed with a multiplex PCR assay on genomic DNA. The amplified TCR beta libraries were sequenced on the Illumina HiSeq System as 87-base-pair reads. In the authors' own workflow: In a later analysis, some 80 million unique TCR beta chains were counted across the roughly 610 repertoires, and around 10 million of these chains were shared by at least two donors. To remove PCR and sequencing errors, raw reads were error-corrected and collapsed into unique sequences using a nearest-neighbor algorithm that merged closely related sequences. To assign V, D and J gene segments, CDR3 sequences were aligned to IMGT reference sequences. For a sequence to be retained, at least a six-nucleotide match to both a V gene segment and a J gene segment was required. A rearrangement counted as productive if the CDR3 had no stop codons and remained in frame with V and J, and every other rearrangement counted as non-productive. Following IMGT convention, CDR3 was defined as the stretch from the second conserved V-encoded cysteine up to the conserved J-encoded phenylalanine. The earlier analysis of approximately 500 of the donors excluded sequences that lacked an unambiguous match to a single V gene segment. An earlier analysis of fewer than 650 of the donors classified V segments as functional when productive rearrangements were above 56.7% and as segregating when the standard deviation between donors was above 5%. A statistical classification framework was developed to diagnose cytomegalovirus status using the catalog of TCR beta chain sequences. In a later analysis, V and J genes were assigned by comparing TCR nucleotide sequences against IMGT/GENE-DB human TR gene sequences. The TCRdist pipeline was used in a later analysis to assign CDR3 sequences and most-parsimonious VDJ recombination scenarios. In a later analysis, every TCR beta chain was defined by the combination of its CDR3 amino acid sequence and its V-gene family, and reads without a unique V-gene family were dropped. As a way to deal with suspected cross-contamination and a sequencing artifact, a later analysis dropped 450 to 600 nucleotide sequences that were highly shared and had low generation probability. In a later analysis, a clonal expansion index was calculated for each public chain from normalized within-repertoire ranks of inferred template counts. In a later analysis, generation probabilities were computed with a VDJ recombination model fitted to out-of-frame rearrangements, and the resulting probabilities were checked against IGoR. A later analysis scored TCR-TCR, TCR-HLA and TCR-CMV co-occurrence with hypergeometric tests, applying a repertoire-size bias correction to TCR pairs. A later analysis estimated false discovery rates by permuting HLA or CMV assignments 20 times. In a later analysis, co-occurring TCRs were grouped using DBSCAN, and TCRdist sequence similarity was added for clustering within HLA-allele-positive subsets. Repertoires with fewer than 30,000 or more than 120,000 public chains, plus five repertoires with anomalous nucleotide sharing, were excluded from co-occurrence clustering. TCRdb limited this immuneACCESS table to in-frame rearrangements with V and J called. A share of clones is missing; checked studies link under half to unresolved V genes, and the rest is unexplained. That table furnishes V, J and clone size, whereas the DNA furnished D and trimming. For this sample there are roughly 250,000 clones; about 83% appear just once. The ten most abundant clones make up approximately 2% of the sample.

As regards this clone: Its specific antigen is unknown. One base away there is no much larger clone; base qualities are not given.

In total, roughly 710 healthy bone marrow donors made up the cohort. Cohort members were all nominally healthy when sampled, although unrecorded immune exposures were likely present. The donor tested CMV seropositive, placing the donor among the 250 to 350 seropositive members of the cohort. A peripheral blood sample was provided by each donor, and peripheral blood mononuclear cells were used for TCR beta sequencing. Genomic DNA was extracted from the blood cell samples with the Qiagen DNeasy Blood Extraction Kit. General conclusions and limits of the study: In a later analysis, HLA-associated TCR beta chains were found to be more clonally expanded and to have lower generation probabilities than equally common non-associated chains. In both the original and validation cohorts, the classifier was reported to diagnose cytomegalovirus status with high specificity and sensitivity. In a later analysis, TCR association rates were found to vary across HLA loci, with the most associated TCRs seen for DRB1 alleles and the fewest for HLA-C alleles. At a false discovery rate of 0.05, a later analysis linked 16,951 TCR beta sequences to specific HLA alleles. In a later analysis, several top co-occurrence clusters were reported to appear linked to parvovirus B19, influenza, CMV and Epstein-Barr virus. The presence/absence analyses assumed that sequencing depth was roughly uniform across donors, and that assumption may not be true. Compared with the roughly 720-donor mean, donors in an Asian-associated ancestry cluster had fewer N-insertions in productive TCRs, according to a later genetic analysis. When HLA alleles, especially DR and DQ, strongly co-occurred, TCR associations were difficult to assign to individual alleles. A group of highly shared sequence variants was considered likely to be a technical artifact of the sequencing pipeline. The earlier analysis of around 600 of the donors excluded some 15 rarely observed V segments, including chromosome 9 orphons, because counts were too low. In a later analysis, most CMV-associated TCR beta chains were found to appear HLA-restricted, with HLA associations seemingly driven largely by CMV exposure. In an earlier analysis of approximately 590 of the donors, most TCR beta V segments appeared in productive rearrangements about 87% or about 30% of the time, broadly matching IMGT annotations. In a later genetic analysis, a missense DCLRE1C variant was associated with V-gene and J-gene trimming of TCR beta chains, and the association was replicated in an independent cohort. In vitro tests confirmed that a few of the cytomegalovirus-associated TCR beta chains recognize cytomegalovirus antigens. Linkage disequilibrium might explain the correlated functional status among segregating V segments, but an unknown experimental factor could not be excluded. The study gave a list of 150 to 200 TCR beta chains associated with cytomegalovirus. According to the authors, the approach could potentially be generalized to other disease states and immunological phenotypes. While some public TCRs were present in many individuals, most TCR sequences turned up only very rarely across donors. Only TCR beta chains were sequenced in this cohort, and the absence of alpha or paired-chain data limited detectable features. For the cohort, immune exposure information was limited to CMV serostatus. Some IMGT-functional V segments, including TRBV6-2 and TRBV6-3, could not be told apart with the 87-base-pair reads, so those segments were excluded. A further reported finding was that TCR beta sequences accurately predicted the HLA-A and HLA-B alleles for most subjects in the first cohort. Because HLA typing was missing for some donors at each locus, association tests included only the typed subset.

The source of this sequence is a woman between 40 and 55 years old in good health and CMV-seropositive. The sequenced sample consisted of PBMCs. The rearrangement joined TRBV5-6 to TRBJ1-4; 9 central bases correspond to TRBD1. This receptor has the CDR3 CASSLKQGAFEKLFF. The bases are TGTGCCAGCAGCTTGAAACAGGGGGCGTTTGAAAAACTGTTTTTT.